Given below is one TCR beta chain in context. Its antigen is not yet known. The input lacks base qualities; no much larger clone sits a single base away. For repertoire sequencing, the TCR beta CDR3 regions were amplified from RNA transcripts. A first-round RT-PCR used HTBI primers with the Qiagen OneStep RT-PCR kit, followed by a second-round multiplex PCR, size selection and purification. Libraries were sequenced on an Illumina HiSeq2000 using paired-end 100 bp reads. In the authors' own workflow: Reads were processed with SOAPnuke, discarding reads with adapters, uncalled bases, mean Phred below 15, or no exact constant-primer or identifier match. High-quality paired reads were merged with COPE v1.2.5. Unique nucleotide sequences were defined as clonotypes and aligned to IMGT TRB V, D and J references using MiTCR v1.1. Analysis was restricted to V-J combinations with a frequency above 0.0001, which covered about 99% of repertoires. For each V-J combination, a TCR clonal expansion and chaos score was defined as the ratio of F50 clonal expansion to chaos observed in the TCRdist matrix. Welch's t-statistics and random forest were used to reduce the features to about twelve V-J combinations, which were then used as input to a naive Bayes classifier. The similarity between thyroid and blood repertoires was quantified using the Morisita-Horn index. TCRdb reworked the public reads: Q25 trimming with fastp, MiXCR clone assembly, productive beta chains retained. Every entry covers one CDR3 protein and lists the most common genes and DNA from its rows. The authors' filters were not applied to this entry. The sample records about 58,000 distinct CDR3 sequences, approximately 45% of which are singletons. The ten largest make up roughly 5% of the sample.

These data come from a study of Graves' ophthalmopathy and Graves' hyperthyroidism (dated by TCRdb to between 2018 and 2020). Broadly, across the study: Peripheral blood was collected before any treatment was given, at the time of initial diagnosis. The study used signatures of the TCR beta repertoire to tell Graves' ophthalmopathy apart from Graves' hyperthyroidism and to predict which patients would progress to ophthalmopathy. In over five hyperthyroidism patients, T-cell repertoires of thyroid tissue and blood were compared. In total, 135 blood samples were TCR-sequenced: 43 ophthalmopathy, approximately 80 hyperthyroidism and approximately 17 hyperthyroidism-to-ophthalmopathy patients. To explore V-J signatures that distinguish ophthalmopathy from hyperthyroidism, a discovery set of around 100 patients was enrolled, made up of around 44 with ophthalmopathy and fewer than 60 with stable hyperthyroidism. The independent validation cohort included about 20 hyperthyroidism patients plus 17 patients who later progressed from hyperthyroidism to ophthalmopathy. Following sample collection, hyperthyroidism patients were given methimazole at a starting dose of 30 mg daily, and ophthalmopathy patients were given high-dose intravenous methylprednisolone.

Including cysteine and phenylalanine, the CDR3 has 19 amino acids. Just CDR3 DNA is preserved here, 57 bases in frame from base 1. V is pruned by 1 base and J by 5 bases, leaving 18 bases of the junction without a gene match. In the germline V gene, CDR1 corresponds to SGHTA and CDR2 to FQGTGA. Ophthalmopathy patients were characterized by moderately to severely active disease, a Clinical Activity Score of at least 3, a NOSPECS grade of at least 4, and a disease duration under 3 months. Patients with other autoimmune diseases, uncontrolled infections, pregnancy or lactation were excluded. Clinical symptoms, serum thyroxine, TRAb, thyroid ultrasound and orbital computed tomography formed the basis of the diagnosis. PBMCs were isolated from 7.5 to 10 ml of fresh peripheral blood by Ficoll-Paque density gradient centrifugation. Trizol reagent was used to extract the total RNA, and its quality was then checked on an Agilent 2100 Bioanalyzer.

Points the paper makes about the study in general: Ophthalmopathy was separated from stable hyperthyroidism by the 13-signature model with more than 85% sensitivity and roughly 83% specificity in cross-validation and with 80%/75% in the test set. Most expanded thyroid clonotypes with a frequency above 0.001 also appeared in blood, which suggests that blood repertoires may reflect the immune response in the thyroid. No statistical method was used to set the sample size in advance, and the investigators knew which group each participant was assigned to. In validation, the model predicted ophthalmopathy progression with 70.59% sensitivity and 72.22% specificity; 12 predicted patients were CT-confirmed with GO in a median of roughly 6.8 months.

The clonotype was recovered from an adult woman with Graves' ophthalmopathy. Recombination connected TRBV7-3 to TRBJ2-3; 7 central bases correspond to TRBD2. Sequencing input: peripheral blood. The DNA is TGTGCCAGCAGCTTAAGCTTCGGGGTCTCGGGAGGTGAGGGAGATACGCAGTATTTT. It is translated as CASSLSFGVSGGEGDTQYF.